Listed here are 14 T cell receptor beta chains from one sample, sequenced in a study of beta chain features in type 1 diabetes. Expressed TCRB transcripts got sequenced, as all isolated RNA was reverse transcribed. The repertoire was sequenced with immunoSEQ multiplex PCR; TCRdb's copy has only in-frame clones and lacks some. The sample contains 130,000 to 150,000 clones, less than 11% of which appear only once. The sequencing input was naive CD4+ T cells from blood. The source is a man between 18 and 35 years old in good health.

This clone was seen only a few times. The CDR3 DNA sequence: TGCGCCAGCAGTGAGGGGCAGGGGCGGTCAGATACGCAGTATTTT. This encodes CASSEGQGRSDTQYF. The chain has TRBV10-1 and TRBJ2-3; the D gene is possibly TRBD1 (6 bases). The CDR3 is 15 amino acids. CDR1 and CDR2 (germline): WNHNN, SYGVQD (reference sequence). V was clipped by 2 bases and J by 4 bases, with 13 bases between them.

The sample holds a few counts of this clone. The chain is built from TRBV6-1 and TRBJ1-5; D unresolved. The CDR3 spans 13 residues. Between the trimmed V and J ends, which lost 2 bases and 4 bases, there was a span of 6 bases. The germline V gene encodes CDR1 MNHNS and CDR2 SASEGT. The CDR3 here is CASSEQTNQPQHF. CDR3 sequence (DNA): TGTGCCAGCAGTGAACAAACAAATCAGCCCCAGCATTTT.

This clone was observed a handful of times. The chain's CDR3 is CASSPVAASGTETQYF. As DNA, the CDR3 is TGTGCCAGCAGCCCTGTAGCAGCTAGCGGCACAGAGACCCAGTACTTC. The genes are TRBV5-4 and TRBJ2-5; TRBD2 agrees at 7 bases. The germline CDR1 and CDR2 sequences are SGHNT and YYREEE (reference sequence). The CDR3 has 16 residues. Germline trimming cut 4 bases from V and 4 bases from J; bases unmatched to any gene: 13.

This chain connects TRBV6-1 to TRBJ2-3; D is possibly TRBD1 (6 bases). Trimming cost V 5 bases and J 3 bases, with 15 bases left between them. The CDR3 runs to 15 residues. CDR1 and CDR2 (germline): MNHNS, SASEGT. Here the CDR3 DNA reads TGTGCCAGCAGTCCGTGGCAGGGGCGGACAGATACGCAGTATTTT. Protein product: CASSPWQGRTDTQYF.

The chain has TRBV2 and TRBJ2-3; no clear D. Germline values: CDR1 SNHLY, CDR2 FYNNEI. V lost 5 bases, J lost 4 bases, and 7 bases lay in between. The CDR3 is made up of 12 amino acids. CDR3 in amino acids: CASSYTADTQYF. The CDR3 coding sequence is TGTGCCAGCAGTTATACAGCAGATACGCAGTATTTT. Combining the CDR3 with reference TRBV2 and TRBJ2-3 gives the whole variable domain EPEVTQTPSHQVTQMGQEVILRCVPISNHLYFYWYRQILGQKVEFLVSFYNNEISEKSEIFDDQFSVERPDGSNFTLKIRSTKLEDSAMYFCASSYTADTQYFGPGTRLTVL.

There are a few counts of this clone. V is TRBV5-4 and J is TRBJ2-7, with 10 bases fitting TRBD1. CDR3 length: 15 amino acids. The germline CDR1 and CDR2 sequences are SGHNT and YYREEE (reference sequence). V dropped 4 bases and J dropped 4; count of bases not matched to a gene: 8. This CDR3 is CASSVPGQGMYEQYF. Written as DNA, the CDR3 is TGTGCCAGCAGCGTACCGGGACAGGGGATGTACGAGCAGTACTTC.

The chain is built from TRBV7-9 and TRBJ2-5; possibly TRBD2 for D (6 bases). Germline CDR1 is SEHNR and CDR2 is FQNEAQ (reference sequence). The CDR3 totals 16 residues. Trimming shortened V by 5 bases and J by 1 base, and 17 bases separated the two germline ends. The CDR3 sequence: CASSPRRLVGQETQYF. DNA of the CDR3: TGTGCCAGCAGCCCCAGGCGACTAGTAGGCCAAGAGACCCAGTACTTC.

The chain recombines TRBV6-1 with TRBJ2-7, with TRBD1 matching over 8 bases. V shed 6 bases, J shed 0 bases, and the junction held 7 bases outside the gene matches. The CDR3 runs to 15 residues. Germline V gene data show CDR1 as MNHNS and CDR2 as SASEGT. In nucleotides, the CDR3 is TGTGCCAGCAGGAGGGACAGGTCAAGCTCCTACGAGCAGTACTTC. Translating it yields CASRRDRSSSYEQYF.

This rearrangement joins TRBV7-8 to TRBJ2-2; TRBD2 agrees at 10 bases. Germline V gives CDR1 SGHVS, CDR2 FQNEAQ. V was pared by 3 bases and J by 4 bases, with 2 bases of the junction left unmatched. The CDR3 contains 15 residues. CDR3 in DNA: TGTGCCAGCAGCTTTAAGCGGGGGGGCACCGGGGAGCTGTTTTTT. Residues: CASSFKRGGTGELFF. The variable domain in full, with the rest retrieved from reference TRBV7-8 and TRBJ2-2, is GAGVSQSPRYKVAKRGQDVALRCDPISGHVSLFWYQQALGQGPEFLTYFQNEAQLDKSGLPSDRFFAERPEGSVSTLKIQRTQQEDSAVYLCASSFKRGGTGELFFGEGSRLTVL.

This clone was seen a few times. The chain couples TRBV5-4 to TRBJ1-2, with D possibly TRBD1 on 6 matching bases. CDR1 and CDR2 (germline): SGHNT, YYREEE (reference sequence). V lost 0 bases, J lost 3 bases, and 9 bases lay in between. CDR3 length: 14 residues. The CDR3 nucleotides are TGTGCCAGCAGCTTGGCAGGGGTTGACTATGGCTACACCTTC. This encodes CASSLAGVDYGYTF.

V usage is TRBV4-1 and J usage is TRBJ1-2, with TRBD1 matching 10 bases. The V and J ends lost 0 bases and 8 bases, in that order; junction bases with no gene match: 9. Germline V gene sequence: CDR1 MGHRA, CDR2 YSYEKL. The CDR3 spans 16 residues. This CDR3 is CASSQDPGQGPLGYTF. In nucleotides, the CDR3 is TGCGCCAGCAGCCAAGATCCGGGACAGGGGCCCCTGGGCTACACCTTC.

This clone was found a few times. The chain links TRBV6-6 to TRBJ1-2; D perhaps matches TRBD1 (6 bases). Germline V gene data show CDR1 as MNHNY and CDR2 as SVGAGI (reference sequence). With 0 bases removed from V and 7 bases from J, the gap between germline ends came to 6 bases. This CDR3 comprises 12 residues. The CDR3 spells CASSYSTGGYTF. CDR3 sequence (DNA): TGTGCCAGCAGTTACTCGACAGGTGGCTACACCTTC.

V and J are TRBV29-1 and TRBJ2-2, with 14 bases aligning to TRBD2. The CDR3 spans 13 residues. Trimming at V came to 4 bases and at J to 14 bases, leaving 6 bases not matched to a gene. Germline V CDR1 and CDR2: SQVTM, ANQGSEA. Written as DNA, the CDR3 is TGCAGCGTTGGACTAGCGGGGGGGCGAGTACTGTTTTTT. Amino acid sequence: CSVGLAGGRVLFF.

This clone has a handful of counts. V gene TRBV6-4 combines with J gene TRBJ2-1; D possibly corresponds to TRBD2 (7 bases). The CDR3 loop spans 17 amino acids. CDR1 and CDR2 from the germline V gene are MRHNA and SNTAGT. The V end was cut by 0 bases, the J end by 0 bases, with 12 bases between. The CDR3 region has the DNA TGTGCCAGCAGTGACTCACGGGGGGCTCACTCCTACAATGAGCAGTTCTTC. Protein: CASSDSRGAHSYNEQFF.